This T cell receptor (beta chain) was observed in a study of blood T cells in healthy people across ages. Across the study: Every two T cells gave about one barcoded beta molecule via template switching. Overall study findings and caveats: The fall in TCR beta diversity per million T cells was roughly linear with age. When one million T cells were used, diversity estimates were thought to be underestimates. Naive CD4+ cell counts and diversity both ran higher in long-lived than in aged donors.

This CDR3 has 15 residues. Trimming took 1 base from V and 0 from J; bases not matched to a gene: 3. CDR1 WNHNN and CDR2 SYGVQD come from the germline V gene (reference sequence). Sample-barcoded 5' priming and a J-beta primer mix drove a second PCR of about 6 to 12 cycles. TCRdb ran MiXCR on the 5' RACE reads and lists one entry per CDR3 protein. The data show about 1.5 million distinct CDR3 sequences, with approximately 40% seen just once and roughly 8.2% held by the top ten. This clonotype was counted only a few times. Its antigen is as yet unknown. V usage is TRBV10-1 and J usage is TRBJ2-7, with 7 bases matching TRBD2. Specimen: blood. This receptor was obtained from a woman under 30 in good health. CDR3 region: CASSEFWDYSYEQYF. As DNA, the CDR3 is TGCGCCAGCAGTGAGTTTTGGGACTACTCCTACGAGCAGTACTTC.